This record covers a single T cell receptor beta chain. The data are from a study of OX40 agonist ivuxolimab in advanced cancers. Generated by immunoSEQ multiplex PCR, the TCRdb table keeps only in-frame clones and is missing some. The table shows some 85,000 clones, with less than 95% occurring only once. Source: CD4+ or CD8+ T cells sorted from blood, taken in a trial of the OX40 agonist ivuxolimab. The source of this sequence is an adult with an advanced solid tumor such as melanoma, head and neck, liver or kidney cancer.

CDR3 sequence: CASSLLTDTQYF. Here the CDR3 DNA reads TGTGCCAGCTCACTACTTACAGATACGCAGTATTTT. This chain joins TRBV18 and TRBJ2-3; D unresolved. V shed 4 bases and J shed 3 bases, with 5 bases lying between them. The CDR3 is 12 residues long. Germline-derived CDR1 and CDR2 are KGHSH and LQKENI.